Below, one T cell receptor beta chain is given with its context. This clone has a single count. Which antigen it targets is not known. Qualities for individual bases were not recorded, and no much larger clone is one base off. The germline ends are 10 bases apart after V is trimmed by 4 bases and J by 6 bases. CDR1 and CDR2 are drawn from the germline V gene (reference sequence): SEHNR, FQNEAQ. CDR3 length: 13 amino acids, cysteine to phenylalanine. Of the read, only the CDR3 DNA is kept; its 39 bases are in frame from base 1. CD8 naive samples were CD45RO-negative cells positively selected for CCR7, giving a CD45RA+CCR7+ population that excluded TemRA cells. The donors were healthy, HIV-negative adults with no recently reported acute infections or vaccinations. Only Caucasian adults living in Nashville, Tennessee, USA were represented among the donors. Blood was obtained by leukapheresis, after which PBMCs were separated by Ficoll-Histopaque density gradient centrifugation and cryopreserved in liquid nitrogen vapor phase. Analytical flow cytometry was used to check the purity and quantity of each magnetically sorted T cell population. From each sorted fraction, genomic DNA was isolated and quantified by UV absorbance on a Nanodrop 2000c.

This entry is derived from a study of shared clonotypes between healthy human individuals (TCRdb year 2020). Regarding the study in general: The cohort comprised a couple of women and three men aged 18 to 49 years. Between about 0.85 and 8.9 billion PBMCs per donor were obtained by leukapheresis. For each donor, CD4 naive and CD4 memory were each run on three plates, CD8 naive on two plates, and CD8 memory on one plate. To increase sequencing depth and limit assay-specific biases, different laboratories used diverse techniques to prepare libraries and sequence TCR repertoires. To estimate repertoire size and how much clonotypes are shared between individuals, the study performed deep sequencing of blood TCR repertoires from 4 to 6 healthy adults.

Study-level results and caveats: Because the study included only a small number of donors, the genetic and exposure-history diversity represented was limited. Compared with non-shared clonotypes, clonotypes shared by all four sorted-subset donors had higher generation probabilities. Incomplete sequencing was indicated by rarefaction of sorted-subset datasets, despite the large sequencing depth. Sampling was limited to blood, and TCR repertoires in tissue likely differ from TCR repertoires in blood. Based on pairwise subsampling, the degree of clonotype sharing among donors was expected to be affected by sequencing depth. Naive subsets generally had larger estimated clonotype richness than memory subsets did. Across a few donors, approximately 4.9% of naive CD4, roughly 3.8% of naive CD8, about 2.3% of memory CD4, and over 0.35% of memory CD8 clonotypes were shared.

TCR CDR3 regions were amplified from genomic DNA by multiplex PCR using the deep immunoSEQ assay. Extracted genomic DNA from each cell subset was distributed evenly across all wells of several immunoSEQ 96-well plates, and each plate was treated as a replicate. Each replicate PCR for sorted subsets received about 180 ng genomic DNA, equal to 30,000 or so T cell genomes. The purified libraries were quantified using a Qubit 3.0 fluorometer, sized with a Bioanalyzer 2100, and then quantified again using the KAPA Library Quantification kit. Each immunoSEQ 96-well plate was sequenced on its own single-read 150-cycle Illumina NextSeq 550 flow cell. Under the source paper's analysis protocol: Because the immunoSEQ output held only junctional sequences and lacked quality scores, the filtering could not match the filtering applied to full-length reads. To assign V/J genes and CDR3, sequences were annotated against IMGT germline references using PyIR, a Python wrapper for IgBLAST v1.9. Any read was removed if the V/J assignment was weak (E-value above 1e-6), the CDR3 was missing, or the read contained stop codons, out-of-frame junctions, or ambiguous translated residues. A V3J clonotype was defined by an identical inferred V gene, J gene, and CDR3 amino acid sequence. Percentage overlap between repertoires was calculated by dividing the number of shared unique clonotypes by the size of the smaller repertoire. Three approaches were used to assess repertoire richness: RTK rarefaction, the Chao1 estimator, and Recon v2.1 estimates of unobserved clonotypes. For all TCRbeta clonotypes obtained by the gDNA method from several donors, generation probabilities were computed with OLGA. TCRdb re-hosts the immuneACCESS table, in-frame sequences only. Its copies lack some clones; in the studies checked, an unresolved V gene accounts for under half of them, and the cause for the rest is not known. That table supplies the V and J calls and clone size; D and trimming were determined from the DNA. The sample table holds about 2.1 million clones, of which around 93% were seen once. About 1.7% of the sample is in the top ten clones.

Sequenced input: naive CD8+ T cells from PBMCs. Reading the label with the study, this specimen's cell subset or site is: CD45RA+CCR7+. The rearranged chain carries TRBV7-9 and TRBJ2-1; a confident D gene designation cannot be given. This clonotype originated in a man in his late teens or twenties in good health. Some clones in this sample may be carry-over from other donors' samples. The encoded CDR3 is CASSSFDPNEQFF. The sequenced DNA: TGTGCCAGCAGCTCATTCGACCCCAATGAGCAGTTCTTC.